Ten or more counts support the clone carrying this TCR beta chain. No donor was unhealthy or non-Caucasian. The data were taken from a study of identical twins. Germline V gene sequence: CDR1 SQVTM, CDR2 ANQGSEA. CDR3 size: 13 residues. The ends lost 4 bases at V and 6 bases at J; junction bases unmatched: 7. A universal primer site was added by template switching, and unique molecular identifiers were carried by the cDNA. MiXCR was run by TCRdb on the 5' RACE reads, yielding one entry per CDR3 protein. This sample has hundreds of thousands of distinct CDR3 sequences, with 7.1% found just once. These data also featured in a second study, about yellow fever vaccine responses in identical twins.

This TCR derives from a woman under 30 in good health. Sequenced material: PBMCs. The rearrangement links TRBV29-1 to TRBJ2-3, with 7 positions matching TRBD2. CDR3 sequence (DNA): TGCAGCGTTGGCGCGGGAGTACGCGATACGCAGTATTTT. Residues: CSVGAGVRDTQYF.